Presented here are 2 T cell receptor beta chains from one specimen sequenced in a study of T cell repertoires in cytomegalovirus infection. TCRdb itself ran the reads through MiXCR, one entry per CDR3 protein. This sample carries around 300,000 distinct CDR3 sequences, around a tenth of them seen once, and the ten largest clones take 3.5% to 4.5%. Source material: PBMCs. The receptors originated from a human donor in good health (CMV status not recorded). Some clones in this sample may be carry-over from other donors' samples.

The CDR3 region has the DNA TGTGCCAGCAGCGTGGGGGTTGCGGTGGGCCAGGGAAATGAAAAACTGTTTTTT. Translation gives CASSVGVAVGQGNEKLFF. The chain carries TRBV7-8 and TRBJ1-4, with D maybe TRBD1 (5 bases). Germline CDR1 and CDR2: SGHVS and FQNEAQ. Trimming took 5 bases from V and 5 from J, leaving 24 bases between them. The CDR3 has 18 residues.

This chain links TRBV7-2 with TRBJ2-1; 8 positions agree with TRBD2. Trimming removed 1 base from V and 9 bases from J; junction bases left unmatched: 14. The CDR3 consists of 17 residues. CDR1 is SGHTA, CDR2 FQGNSA, per germline. This chain's CDR3 is CASSLVGLTGGPVEQFF. The CDR3 region has the DNA TGTGCCAGCAGCTTAGTGGGACTAACGGGGGGGCCAGTTGAGCAGTTCTTC.